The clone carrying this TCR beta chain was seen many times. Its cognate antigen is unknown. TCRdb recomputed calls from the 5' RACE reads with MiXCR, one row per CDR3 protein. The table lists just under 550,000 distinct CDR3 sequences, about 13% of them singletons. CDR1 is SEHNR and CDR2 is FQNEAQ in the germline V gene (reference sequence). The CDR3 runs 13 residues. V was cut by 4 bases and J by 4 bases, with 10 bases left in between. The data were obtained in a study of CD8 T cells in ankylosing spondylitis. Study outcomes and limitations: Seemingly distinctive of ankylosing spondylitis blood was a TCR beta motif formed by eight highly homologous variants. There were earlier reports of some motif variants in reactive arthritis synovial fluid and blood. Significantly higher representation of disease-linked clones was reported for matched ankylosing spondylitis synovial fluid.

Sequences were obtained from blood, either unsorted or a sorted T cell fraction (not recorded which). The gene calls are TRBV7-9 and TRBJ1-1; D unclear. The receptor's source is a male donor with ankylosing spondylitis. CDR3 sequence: CASSSHVGTEAFF. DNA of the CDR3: TGTGCCAGCAGCTCCCACGTGGGCACTGAAGCTTTCTTT. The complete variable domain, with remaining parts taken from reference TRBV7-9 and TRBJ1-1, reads DTGVSQNPRHKITKRGQNVTFRCDPISEHNRLYWYRQTLGQGPEFLTYFQNEAQLEKSRLLSDRFSAERPKGSFSTLEIQRTEQGDSAMYLCASSSHVGTEAFFGQGTRLTVV.